The next 18 T cell receptor beta chains were all read from a single sample in a study of T cell clones after liver transplantation. Produced via immunoSEQ multiplex PCR; TCRdb's table is partial and in-frame only. The sample holds some 20,000 clones, about four fifths seen once. The sample in question was CD8+ T cells from blood, obtained around 54 months after liver transplant. The receptors here all came from a human patient who received a liver transplant. Some T cells may arise from the graft donor.

The chain employs TRBV7-9 and TRBJ1-1, with 8 nucleotides matching TRBD1. The CDR3 length is 14 residues. Germline CDR1 and CDR2: SEHNR and FQNEAQ (reference sequence). Germline trimming cut 5 bases from V and 5 bases from J; bases unmatched to any gene: 7. The CDR3 DNA follows: TGTGCCAGCAGCATCCCGGACAGGGCGACTGAAGCTTTCTTT. Translating it yields CASSIPDRATEAFF.

This clone was counted once. V usage is TRBV6-5 and J usage is TRBJ2-1; TRBD2 aligns across 10 bases. V lost 2 bases, J lost 7 bases, and 8 bases stayed unmatched. CDR1 is MNHEY, CDR2 SVGAGI, per germline. The CDR3 is 16 residues long. In DNA, the CDR3 is TGTGCCAGCAGTTACCCAAGCGGGGGGGCCGGGAATGAGCAGTTCTTC. This codes for CASSYPSGGAGNEQFF.

This clone counts as medium-sized. This chain uses TRBV4-1 with TRBJ1-1; weak D call: TRBD1 (6 bases). This CDR3 is 15 amino acids long. With 0 bases removed from V and 8 bases from J, the gap between germline ends came to 16 bases. Germline lookup yields CDR1 MGHRA and CDR2 YSYEKL. The CDR3 nucleotides are TGCGCCAGCAGCCAAGAAGGGGGAAGGTCGCTCGAAGCTTTCTTT. It encodes CASSQEGGRSLEAFF.

V gene TRBV29-1 combines with J gene TRBJ2-7; 7 bases are a match to TRBD1. The CDR3 consists of 13 residues. Germline V lookup: CDR1 SQVTM, CDR2 ANQGSEA. V shed 5 bases and J 3 bases; nucleotides not matched to a gene: 7. DNA of the CDR3: TGCAGCGTTAATTACCGGGACAGCTACGAGCAGTACTTC. Protein: CSVNYRDSYEQYF.

V gene TRBV6-6 combines with J gene TRBJ2-7, with 7 bases that match TRBD2. Trimming took 8 bases from V and 7 from J; bases not matched to a gene: 17. CDR3 length: 15 amino acids. The germline V gene encodes CDR1 MNHNY and CDR2 SVGAGI (reference sequence). CDR3 sequence: CASSLGEGFRSEQYF. CDR3 nucleotide sequence: TGTGCCAGCTCTCTAGGGGAGGGATTTAGGTCGGAGCAGTACTTC.

The V and J genes are TRBV14 and TRBJ2-3; TRBD2 matches at 10 bases. V dropped 1 base and J dropped 5; count of bases not matched to a gene: 3. This CDR3 spans 15 amino acids. Germline V lookup: CDR1 SGHDN, CDR2 FVKESK. CDR3 residues: CASSQGPSGRDTQYF. The CDR3 nucleotides are TGTGCCAGCAGCCAAGGCCCTAGCGGGAGAGATACGCAGTATTTT.

This clone was detected once. This chain links TRBV9 with TRBJ1-3; 8 nucleotides align to TRBD1. V was pared by 4 bases and J by 6 bases, with 6 bases of the junction left unmatched. Germline V lookup: CDR1 SGDLS, CDR2 YYNGEE. CDR3 length: 14 residues. The CDR3 loop is CASSTSGGVNTIYF. For the CDR3, the DNA is TGTGCCAGCAGCACCTCAGGGGGCGTAAACACCATATATTTT.

The chain is built from TRBV7-3 and TRBJ1-6; D perhaps matches TRBD1 (5 bases). The V gene's germline CDR1 is SGHTA and CDR2 FQGTGA. CDR3 length: 16 amino acids. Trimming pared 2 bases from V and 1 base from J, leaving 9 bases between. The CDR3 region has the DNA TGTGCCAGCAGCTTATCCGGGGGGTCCTATAATTCACCCCTCCACTTT. Translating gives CASSLSGGSYNSPLHF.

V is TRBV27 and J is TRBJ2-2; no clear D. The CDR3 totals 11 residues. The germline V gene has CDR1 MNHEY and CDR2 SMNVEV (reference sequence). V was shortened by 3 bases and J by 7 bases, with 3 bases between the two germline ends. The CDR3 DNA reads as TGTGCCAGCAGTTTTGACGGGGAGCTGTTTTTT. It is translated as CASSFDGELFF.

The CDR3 region is CASSPLGVPALYEQYF. CDR3 in DNA: TGTGCCAGCTCACCACTGGGGGTCCCCGCCCTTTACGAGCAGTACTTC. V gene TRBV18 combines with J gene TRBJ2-7; D is tentatively TRBD1 or TRBD2 (5 bases each). The CDR3 covers 16 residues. In germline, CDR1 is KGHSH, CDR2 LQKENI. Trimming pared 1 base from V and 4 bases from J, leaving 17 bases between. The full variable domain, with the rest looked up from reference TRBV18 and TRBJ2-7, is NAGVMQNPRHLVRRRGQEARLRCSPMKGHSHVYWYRQLPEEGLKFMVYLQKENIIDESGMPKERFSAEFPKEGPSILRIQQVVRGDSAAYFCASSPLGVPALYEQYFGPGTRLTVT.

The chain has TRBV27 and TRBJ2-5; TRBD2 is a possible D gene (5 bases). Germline V gives CDR1 MNHEY, CDR2 SMNVEV (reference sequence). V lost 5 bases, J lost 9 bases, and 25 bases lay in between. The CDR3 is 16 amino acids. CDR3 DNA: TGTGCCAGCAGTGCAACCAGCACAGCTAGCTCTGGTCCCCAGTACTTC. This translates into CASSATSTASSGPQYF.

The V call is TRBV14, the J call TRBJ2-5, with D unclear. The CDR3 is made up of 13 amino acids. Germline V gene lookup returns CDR1 SGHDN and CDR2 FVKESK. The V end lost 2 bases, the J end lost 2 bases, and 6 bases lay between the germline ends. CDR3 nucleotide sequence: TGTGCCAGCAGCCAAAGGTATCAAGAGACCCAGTACTTC. The encoded protein is CASSQRYQETQYF. The variable domain in full, with the rest retrieved from reference TRBV14 and TRBJ2-5, is EAGVTQFPSHSVIEKGQTVTLRCDPISGHDNLYWYRRVMGKEIKFLLHFVKESKQDESGMPNNRFLAERTGGTYSTLKVQPAELEDSGVYFCASSQRYQETQYFGPGTRLLVL.

About this clone: The sample has other DNA sequences that encode this CDR3 too. This sequence joins TRBV19 and TRBJ2-7, with 11 bases fitting TRBD1. The CDR3 totals 14 residues. Germline V gives CDR1 LNHDA, CDR2 SQIVND (reference sequence). The junction had 3 bases not matched to a gene; V was cut back by 6 bases and J by 2 bases. The CDR3 loop reads CASSLGQGAYEQYF. For the CDR3, the DNA is TGTGCCAGTAGCCTGGGACAGGGGGCCTACGAGCAGTACTTC.

The CDR3 region has the DNA TGTGCCAGCAGCTCTCAGATAGAAACCTACGAGCAGTACTTC. Its protein product is CASSSQIETYEQYF. The chain is built from TRBV7-9 and TRBJ2-7; no clear D gene. Germline loops: CDR1 SEHNR, CDR2 FQNEAQ (reference sequence). This CDR3 has 14 amino acids. The V end was cut by 4 bases, the J end by 2 bases, with 12 bases between.

In its sample, this clone was seen many times. V is TRBV5-1 and J is TRBJ1-5, with 8 bases aligning to TRBD1. Per germline, CDR1 SGHRS and CDR2 YFSETQ. The CDR3 spans 14 residues. Unmatched junction bases numbered 5, after V lost 4 bases and J lost 5 bases. CDR3 sequence reads: CASSPGQDHQPQHF. Written as DNA, the CDR3 is TGCGCCAGCAGCCCGGGACAGGACCATCAGCCCCAGCATTTT.

The V gene is TRBV11-2, the J gene TRBJ1-1; tentatively, D is TRBD1 (6 bases). The germline V and J ends were trimmed by 5 bases and 3 bases, with 22 bases remaining between them. The CDR3 consists of 17 residues. Germline-derived CDR1 and CDR2 are SGHAT and FQNNGV. CDR3 nucleotides: TGTGCCAGCAGCCCGCTAATGTTAGGGGGGCCGGACACTGAAGCTTTCTTT. It yields the protein CASSPLMLGGPDTEAFF.

The chain couples TRBV5-5 to TRBJ1-1; D unclear. V lost 3 bases to trimming and J lost 4 bases, with 7 bases between them. There are 12 residues in the CDR3. The V gene's germline CDR1 is SGHKS and CDR2 YYEKEE (reference sequence). CDR3 loop: CASSSGGTEAFF. The CDR3 coding sequence is TGTGCCAGCAGCTCGGGCGGCACTGAAGCTTTCTTT.

J is TRBJ2-3 and V is TRBV9; D is ambiguous. CDR3 length: 12 residues. Germline CDR1 is SGDLS and CDR2 is YYNGEE. Deletions cut 4 bases from V and 9 bases from J, with 12 bases between. The chain's CDR3 is CASSPNPNTQYF. CDR3 coding DNA: TGTGCCAGCAGCCCCAACCCCAACACGCAGTATTTT.